This entry lists 19 T cell receptor beta chains sequenced from one sample in a study of blood T cell repertoires in COVID-19. Profiling relied on immunoSEQ multiplex PCR, and the TCRdb table lists in-frame clones only, not all of them. The table has over 75,000 clones, around 90% seen once. Sequenced: peripheral blood. The receptors here all came from a human donor with COVID-19, enrolled during active disease. The donor label of this sample is uncertain.

In this sample, this clone turned up once. V is TRBV30 and J is TRBJ1-6, with D uncertain. This CDR3 is built from 14 residues. CDR1 GTSNPN and CDR2 SVGIG come from the germline V gene (reference sequence). Trimming removed 3 bases from V and 0 bases from J, with 6 bases in between. This CDR3 reads CAWRPSSYNSPLHF. As DNA, the CDR3 is TGTGCCTGGAGACCCAGCTCCTATAATTCACCCCTCCACTTT.

The chain joins TRBV29-1 to TRBJ2-2; 9 bases agree with TRBD1. In germline, CDR1 is SQVTM, CDR2 ANQGSEA. V was pared by 3 bases and J by 6 bases, with 11 bases of the junction left unmatched. This CDR3 has 16 amino acids. The CDR3 DNA sequence: TGCAGCGTTGATAGGTTGAGGGACAGGGATGCCGGGGAGCTGTTTTTT. It encodes CSVDRLRDRDAGELFF.

The chain combines TRBV13 with TRBJ2-2, with a weak D call TRBD1 (7 bases). This CDR3 spans 13 amino acids. The V gene lost 6 bases and the J gene lost 8 bases, with 13 bases spanning the gap. Germline V gene data show CDR1 as PRHDT and CDR2 as FYEKMQ (reference sequence). Here the CDR3 reads CASRNRGGGELFF. The CDR3 coding sequence is TGTGCCAGCAGAAACAGGGGAGGTGGGGAGCTGTTTTTT.

The chain joins TRBV19 to TRBJ2-2; a weak D match, TRBD2 (5 bases). This CDR3 is built from 14 residues. Germline CDR1 and CDR2: LNHDA and SQIVND (reference sequence). Trimming took 6 bases from V and 2 from J, leaving 10 bases between them. The CDR3 sequence: CASRLETNTGELFF. CDR3 nucleotide sequence: TGTGCCAGTAGACTAGAAACTAACACCGGGGAGCTGTTTTTT.

This chain links TRBV11-2 with TRBJ2-7; tentatively, D is TRBD2 (6 bases). V was clipped by 0 bases and J by 9 bases, with 15 bases between them. Looked up from germline, CDR1 is SGHAT and CDR2 is FQNNGV. The CDR3 length is 14 residues. CDR3 loop: CASSLDVTGEGQYF. DNA for the CDR3: TGTGCCAGCAGCTTAGATGTCACGGGGGAAGGGCAGTACTTC.

The chain employs TRBV19 and TRBJ1-3, with 11 bases lining up with TRBD1. J was trimmed by 0 bases and V by 8 bases; bases with no gene match: 3. Per the germline V gene, CDR1 is LNHDA and CDR2 is SQIVND (reference sequence). This CDR3 comprises 15 residues. CDR3 coding DNA: TGTGCCAGTTCCGGGACAGGGGGCTCTGGAAACACCATATATTTT. Translated: CASSGTGGSGNTIYF.

This chain uses TRBV15 with TRBJ2-5, with D possibly TRBD2 on 5 matching bases. V lost 3 bases, J lost 5 bases, and 13 bases lay in between. Looked up from germline, CDR1 is LNHNV and CDR2 is YYDKDF (reference sequence). CDR3 size: 14 residues. CDR3 sequence: CATSSPPGYETQYF. The CDR3 nucleotides read TGTGCCACCAGCAGCCCCCCGGGGTATGAGACCCAGTACTTC.

The chain carries TRBV7-3 and TRBJ2-1; TRBD2 aligns across 9 bases. This CDR3 has 15 amino acids. Unmatched junction bases numbered 11, after V lost 5 bases and J lost 9 bases. The germline CDR1 and CDR2 sequences are SGHTA and FQGTGA. The CDR3: CASSTPGLAGGEQFF. The CDR3 DNA follows: TGTGCCAGCAGCACCCCGGGACTAGCCGGAGGTGAGCAGTTCTTC.

Of note for this clone: This specimen includes other DNA sequences encoding the same CDR3. The chain has TRBV5-1 and TRBJ1-1; D is perhaps TRBD1 (5 bases). CDR1 and CDR2 (germline): SGHRS, YFSETQ. V lost 0 bases and J 0 bases, leaving 9 bases between the germline ends. The CDR3 extends over 15 amino acids. For the CDR3, the DNA is TGCGCCAGCAGCTTGGGCGGGGGAATGAACACTGAAGCTTTCTTT. It translates to CASSLGGGMNTEAFF.

The chain joins TRBV24-1 to TRBJ2-1, with 7 positions matching TRBD1. V trimming: 3 bases; J trimming: 5 bases; junction bases outside the gene matches: 6. Germline V gene sequence: CDR1 KGHDR, CDR2 SFDVKD. This CDR3 spans 15 amino acids. CDR3 protein: CATSDPWTGNNEQFF. The CDR3 bases are TGTGCCACCAGTGATCCATGGACAGGCAACAATGAGCAGTTCTTC.

This clone was counted between two and nine times. The rearrangement links TRBV10-3 to TRBJ1-6; D is possibly TRBD1 (6 bases). The CDR3 covers 16 residues. Germline V gene data show CDR1 as ENHRY and CDR2 as SYGVKD. V was trimmed by 2 bases and J by 8 bases, leaving 16 bases between them. The CDR3 loop reads CAISEGQFLEDSPLHF. The CDR3 DNA reads as TGTGCCATCAGTGAGGGACAGTTTTTAGAAGATTCACCCCTCCACTTT.

The chain joins TRBV6-5 to TRBJ1-5, with 8 bases fitting TRBD1. The CDR3 runs to 15 residues. Germline values: CDR1 MNHEY, CDR2 SVGAGI. V shed 6 bases, J shed 1 base, and the junction held 5 bases outside the gene matches. The CDR3 sequence is CASRAGGHSNQPQHF. For the CDR3, the DNA is TGTGCCAGCAGAGCAGGGGGCCACAGCAATCAGCCCCAGCATTTT.

The chain recombines TRBV21-1 with TRBJ2-3; TRBD2 is the table's D call, not checked against the DNA. TRBV21-1 is annotated as a pseudogene. This CDR3 comprises 19 residues. CDR3 sequence (DNA): TGTGCCAGCAGCAATTCACCCTCCCGGGGGGGCCCCCTTACAGATACGCAGTATTTT. Translating gives CASSNSPSRGGPLTDTQYF.

The V and J genes are TRBV12-3 or TRBV12-4 and TRBJ2-1; a possible D gene is TRBD2 (5 bases). V gave up 9 bases and J gave up 12 bases, with 21 bases separating them. This CDR3 comprises 13 residues. The CDR3 DNA reads TGTGCCAGTCGTGGCGGGCAAGGGCGCGGGCAGTTCTTC. Amino acid sequence: CASRGGQGRGQFF.

CDR3 in amino acids: CASSDGSTYEQYF. CDR3 sequence (DNA): TGCGCCAGCAGTGATGGCAGTACCTACGAGCAGTACTTC. J is TRBJ2-7 and V is TRBV10-1; D is uncertain. CDR3 length equals 13 residues. Trimming pared 3 bases from V and 2 bases from J, leaving 8 bases between. Germline CDR1 WNHNN, CDR2 SYGVQD (reference sequence).

This clone was seen a handful of times. The rearrangement joins TRBV15 to TRBJ1-1; D gene uncertain. Trimming pared 4 bases from V and 3 bases from J, leaving 9 bases between. CDR3 length: 13 residues. Germline CDR1 LNHNV, CDR2 YYDKDF (reference sequence). CDR3 sequence reads: CATSIRHYTEAFF. In DNA form, the CDR3 reads TGTGCCACCAGCATAAGACATTACACTGAAGCTTTCTTT.

The chain links TRBV30 to TRBJ1-1, with D unresolved. V lost 2 bases to trimming and J lost 3 bases, with 10 bases between them. Germline assignment: CDR1 GTSNPN and CDR2 SVGIG (reference sequence). The CDR3 is 13 amino acids. The CDR3 DNA sequence: TGTGCCTGGAGTAAAGGAGCCGACACTGAAGCTTTCTTT. This sequence encodes CAWSKGADTEAFF.

The V gene is TRBV7-2, the J gene TRBJ2-1; D may be TRBD1 (6 bases). Trimming cost V 3 bases and J 1 base, with 16 bases left between them. This CDR3 region has 17 residues. CDR1 and CDR2 from the germline V gene are SGHTA and FQGNSA. CDR3 in amino acids: CASSFVGTGKSYNEQFF. The CDR3 DNA reads as TGTGCCAGCAGCTTTGTTGGAACAGGGAAGTCCTACAATGAGCAGTTCTTC. Full variable domain (rest looked up from reference TRBV7-2 and TRBJ2-1): GAGVSQSPSNKVTEKGKDVELRCDPISGHTALYWYRQSLGQGLEFLIYFQGNSAPDKSGLPSDRFSAERTGGSVSTLTIQRTQQEDSAVYLCASSFVGTGKSYNEQFFGPGTRLTVL.

This clone has a handful of counts. The gene calls are TRBV10-3 and TRBJ1-5; D perhaps matches TRBD1 (5 bases). CDR1 and CDR2 from the germline V gene are ENHRY and SYGVKD. Trimming left V 8 bases short and J 5 bases short, with 10 bases between. This CDR3 is built from 12 residues. The CDR3 reads CAIGEGHQPQHF. The CDR3 nucleotides are TGTGCCATCGGGGAGGGACATCAGCCCCAGCATTTT.